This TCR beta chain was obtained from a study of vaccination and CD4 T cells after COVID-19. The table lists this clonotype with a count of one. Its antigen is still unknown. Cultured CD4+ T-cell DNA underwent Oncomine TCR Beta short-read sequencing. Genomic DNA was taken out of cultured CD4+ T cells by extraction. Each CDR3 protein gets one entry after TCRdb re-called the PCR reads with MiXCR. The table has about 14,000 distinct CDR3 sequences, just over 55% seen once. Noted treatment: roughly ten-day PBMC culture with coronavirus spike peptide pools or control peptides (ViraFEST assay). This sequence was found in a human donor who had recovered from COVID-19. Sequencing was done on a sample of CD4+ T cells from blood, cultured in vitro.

CDR3 sequence: CAFRLAGREQFF. CDR3 bases: TGTGCTTTCCGACTAGCTGGAAGGGAGCAGTTCTTC. The chain recombines TRBV30 with TRBJ2-1, with TRBD2 identical over 7 bases. From germline, CDR1 is GTSNPN and CDR2 SVGIG (reference sequence). The CDR3 is 12 amino acids.